The clone carrying this T cell receptor beta chain was seen ten or more times. Its antigen is still unknown. This record comes from a study of T cells in Graves' hyperthyroidism and ophthalmopathy. Study-level background: Peripheral blood was drawn at first diagnosis, prior to all treatment.

Amplified regions were TCR beta CDR3 sequences from RNA transcripts. When the TCR CDR3 underwent first-round RT-PCR, the HTBI primer set was used. TCRdb re-called the multiplex PCR reads with MiXCR, one entry per CDR3 protein. The table shows 600,000 to 700,000 distinct CDR3 sequences, with roughly 15% occurring only once. General study results and limits: Through a model of 13 V-J features, ophthalmopathy was separated from stable hyperthyroidism. Blood held most thyroid clonotypes expanded above 0.001 frequency.

The V end was cut by 2 bases, the J end by 2 bases, with 12 bases between. Germline loops: CDR1 KGHSH, CDR2 LQKENI. The CDR3 sequence is 15 residues long. Exclusion followed for patients with uncontrolled infection, other autoimmune disease, pregnancy or lactation. The TCR comes from a middle-aged woman with Graves' ophthalmopathy. The rearrangement uses TRBV18 and TRBJ1-1, with D hard to call. Sequenced input: blood. CDR3 amino acids: CASSPEEDTNTEAFF. The CDR3 DNA is TGTGCCAGCTCACCAGAGGAAGATACTAACACTGAAGCTTTCTTT.